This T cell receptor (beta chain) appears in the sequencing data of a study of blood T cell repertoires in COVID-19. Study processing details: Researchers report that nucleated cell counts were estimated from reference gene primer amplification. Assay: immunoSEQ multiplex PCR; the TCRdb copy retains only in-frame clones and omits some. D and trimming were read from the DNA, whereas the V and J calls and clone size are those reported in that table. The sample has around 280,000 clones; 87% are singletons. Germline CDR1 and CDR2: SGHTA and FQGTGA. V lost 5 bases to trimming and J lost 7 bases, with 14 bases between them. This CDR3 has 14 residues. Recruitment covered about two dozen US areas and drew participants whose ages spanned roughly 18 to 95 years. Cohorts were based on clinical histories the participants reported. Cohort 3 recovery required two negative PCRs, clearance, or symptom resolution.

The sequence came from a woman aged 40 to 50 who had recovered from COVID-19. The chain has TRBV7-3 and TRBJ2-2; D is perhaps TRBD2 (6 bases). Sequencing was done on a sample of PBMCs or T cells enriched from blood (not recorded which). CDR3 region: CASSAGTGGGELFF. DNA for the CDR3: TGTGCCAGCAGCGCCGGGACTGGAGGCGGGGAGCTGTTTTTT.